Shown below are 9 T cell receptor beta chains from a single sample sequenced in a study of graft-versus-host responses after intestinal transplantation. Processing released intraepithelial and lamina propria lymphocytes from the graft tissue. The table came from immunoSEQ multiplex PCR; TCRdb's copy has only in-frame clones and leaves some out. The sample has roughly 11,000 clones; roughly 79% are singletons. This sample comprised ileum tissue, obtained 23 days after intestinal transplant. The receptors were gathered from a human patient who received an intestinal transplant, so some T cells may come from the graft donor.

This rearrangement joins TRBV4-2 to TRBJ2-4, with 7 bases lining up with TRBD1. The CDR3 totals 18 residues. Germline-derived CDR1 and CDR2 are LGHNA and YNFKEQ. The trim removed 3 bases at V and 0 bases at J, leaving 11 bases unmatched. This CDR3 reads CASSHLGQPIIAKNIQYF. CDR3 coding DNA: TGTGCCAGCAGCCACTTGGGACAGCCCATAATAGCCAAAAACATTCAGTACTTC.

In its sample, this clone was seen a few times. The chain joins TRBV7-6 to TRBJ1-3; D might be TRBD1 (5 bases). Trimming pared 1 base from V and 1 base from J, leaving 8 bases between. The CDR3 spans 15 residues. Germline V CDR1 and CDR2: SGHVS, FNYEAQ. Here the CDR3 DNA reads TGTGCCAGCAGCTTAGGACAGACTTCTGGAAACACCATATATTTT. Protein product: CASSLGQTSGNTIYF.

The V and J genes are TRBV18 and TRBJ2-7; no clear D. The CDR3 has 11 residues. V lost 3 bases and J lost 6, with 6 bases in between. CDR1 KGHSH and CDR2 LQKENI come from the germline V gene. Written as DNA, the CDR3 is TGTGCCAGCTCACCCGACACCGAGCAGTACTTC. Protein: CASSPDTEQYF.

V is TRBV7-3 and J is TRBJ1-4, with D uncertain. The CDR3 is 18 amino acids. Trimming removed 5 bases from V and 7 bases from J, with 26 bases in between. Germline assignment: CDR1 SGHTA and CDR2 FQGTGA. The CDR3 nucleotides read TGTGCCAGCAGCGTCCCGGGCCCAGAGGGAGGTCTAATTGAAAAACTGTTTTTT. Translating gives CASSVPGPEGGLIEKLFF.

The chain recombines TRBV6-6 with TRBJ1-1; D is unclear. This CDR3 contains 13 residues. Per germline, CDR1 MNHNY and CDR2 SVGAGI (reference sequence). Deletions cut 5 bases from V and 5 bases from J, with 12 bases between. This CDR3 is CASSRGFGTEAFF. The CDR3 coding sequence is TGTGCCAGCAGTCGCGGTTTTGGAACTGAAGCTTTCTTT.

V gene TRBV6-1 combines with J gene TRBJ1-2; D may be TRBD1 (5 bases). V was clipped by 7 bases and J by 3 bases, with 6 bases between them. CDR3 length: 11 residues. CDR1 is MNHNS and CDR2 is SASEGT in the germline V gene. This CDR3 is CASTGYYGYTF. The CDR3 nucleotides read TGTGCCAGCACAGGGTACTATGGCTACACCTTC.

The rearrangement uses TRBV19 and TRBJ1-3, with D possibly matching TRBD1 (6 bases). V was cut by 6 bases and J by 6 bases, with 15 bases left in between. From germline, CDR1 is LNHDA and CDR2 SQIVND (reference sequence). The CDR3 has 14 residues. The CDR3 spells CASSILRTENTIYF. The CDR3 bases are TGTGCCAGTAGCATCCTCCGGACAGAAAACACCATATATTTT.

The V and J genes are TRBV28 and TRBJ1-1; unclear D gene. This CDR3 has 10 residues. V lost 5 bases and J lost 5, with 3 bases in between. Germline values: CDR1 MDHEN, CDR2 SYDVKM. CDR3 DNA sequence: TGTGCCAGCAGTGATACTGAAGCTTTCTTT. Its protein product is CASSDTEAFF.

CDR3 sequence reads: CASSLVGRVNYGYTF. The CDR3 bases are TGTGCCAGCAGCTTAGTGGGGAGGGTGAACTATGGCTACACCTTC. This chain links TRBV7-2 with TRBJ1-2; no clear D. Trimming pared 1 base from V and 2 bases from J, leaving 11 bases between. Germline V gene lookup returns CDR1 SGHTA and CDR2 FQGNSA. This CDR3 has 15 amino acids. Full variable domain (remainder filled in from reference TRBV7-2 and TRBJ1-2): GAGVSQSPSNKVTEKGKDVELRCDPISGHTALYWYRQSLGQGLEFLIYFQGNSAPDKSGLPSDRFSAERTGGSVSTLTIQRTQQEDSAVYLCASSLVGRVNYGYTFGSGTRLTVV.